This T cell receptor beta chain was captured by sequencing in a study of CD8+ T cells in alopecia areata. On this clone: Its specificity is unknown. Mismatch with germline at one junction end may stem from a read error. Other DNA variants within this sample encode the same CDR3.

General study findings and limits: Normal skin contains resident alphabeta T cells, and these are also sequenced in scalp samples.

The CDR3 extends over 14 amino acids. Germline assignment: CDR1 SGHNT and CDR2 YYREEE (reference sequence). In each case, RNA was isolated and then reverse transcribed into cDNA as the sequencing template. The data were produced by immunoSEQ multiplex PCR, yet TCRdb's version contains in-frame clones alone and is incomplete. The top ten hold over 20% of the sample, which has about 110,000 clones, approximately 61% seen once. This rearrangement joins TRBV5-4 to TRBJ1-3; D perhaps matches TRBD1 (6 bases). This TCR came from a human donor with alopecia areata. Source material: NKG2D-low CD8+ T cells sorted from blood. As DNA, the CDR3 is TGCGCCAGCAGCGGGGGGACAAACGGAAACACCATATATTTT. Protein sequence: CASSGGTNGNTIYF.